The TCR beta chain described here comes from a study of human CD8 memory T cell subsets (dated by TCRdb to about 2020). Looking at the study overall: To assess clonal relationships, the TCRbeta repertoires of stem-like (TSTEM), progenitor exhausted-like (TPEX) and effector memory CD8+ T cell subsets were compared. Six donors each provided TSTEM, TPEX and effector memory subsets, and TCRbeta repertoires were obtained from all six.

This clonotype qualifies as medium-sized (0.01 to 0.1%) by its frequency, with no count on file. Its antigen remains unidentified. CCR7+ PD-1- TIGIT- cells were classified as stem-like memory CD8+ T cells (TSTEM). Peripheral blood mononuclear cells were isolated from healthy donor buffy coats by density gradient separation. Negative magnetic separation using EasySep or MojoSort CD8+ T cell isolation kits was how the study enriched total CD8+ T cells. An RNeasy Mini Kit was used to extract total RNA from duplicate vials of 150,000 sorted CD8+ T cells per subset. PBMCs were used either fresh or after cryopreservation in fetal bovine serum containing around 10% DMSO. Fluorescence-activated cell sorting on a FACSAria III was used to sort CD8+ T cell subsets to purity. General findings and caveats noted by the study authors: Based on Chao1 estimates, TSTEM subsets appeared to have greater repertoire diversity than TPEX subsets, which could potentially reflect a broader range of specificities. TSTEM and TPEX subsets showed similarly high normalized Shannon-Wiener diversity, whereas effector memory subsets were comparatively less diverse. Only TCRbeta chains were sequenced, and repertoire comparisons rested on 6 or 7 donors tested with paired t-tests and Bonferroni correction. The stem-like TSTEM and TPEX subsets each shared clonotypes with effector memory cells, but the TSTEM and TPEX repertoires had minimal overlap with each other, suggesting distinct antigen spectra.

Instrument on record: NextSeq 550. A Human TCR Profiling Kit was used to prepare UMI-labeled 5' RACE TCRbeta libraries. The same number of PCR cycles was used to prepare all TCRbeta libraries in parallel. The original methods were these. Each TCRbeta library contained between about 3,000 and 20,000 functional CDR3beta clonotypes. MIGEC 1.2.9 handled UMI extraction and consensus assembly, with a minimum of three reads required per UMI. In-frame CDR3beta repertoires were extracted with MiXCR 3.0.3. Diversity metrics were computed in VDJtools 1.2.1 after downsampling each sample to 42,000 randomly selected UMIs. For each sample pair, the repertoire overlap metrics D, R and F2 were calculated in VDJtools using the top 3,000 clones. TCRdb reanalyzed the reads, keeping one entry per CDR3 protein sequence and omitting DNA. Here the V and J calls rest on TCRdb's processing, not on the authors' analysis. This sample's table lists thousands of distinct CDR3 sequences. The ten largest clones capture around 20% of the sample.

CDR1 LNHNV and CDR2 YYDKDF are derived from the germline V gene (reference sequence). From the cysteine through the phenylalanine, the CDR3 covers 14 amino acids. No DNA is given. The V and J segments used are TRBV15 and TRBJ2-3; TCRdb selects TRBD2, and the lack of DNA leaves this call unchecked. The sample comprised CD8+ stem-like memory T cells (TSCM and TCM) sorted from PBMCs. Interpreted using the paper, the cell subset or site label stands for: stem-like memory CD8 T cells (TSTEM), CCR7+ PD-1- TIGIT-. This TCR was sampled from a human donor in good health. The CDR3 here reads CATKITADTDTQYF. When the CDR3 is completed using the reference TRBV15 and TRBJ2-3 genes on either side, the full variable domain is DAMVIQNPRYQVTQFGKPVTLSCSQTLNHNVMYWYQQKSSQAPKLLFHYYDKDFNNEADTPDNFQSRRPNTSFCFLDIRSPGLGDTAMYLCATKITADTDTQYFGPGTRLTVL.